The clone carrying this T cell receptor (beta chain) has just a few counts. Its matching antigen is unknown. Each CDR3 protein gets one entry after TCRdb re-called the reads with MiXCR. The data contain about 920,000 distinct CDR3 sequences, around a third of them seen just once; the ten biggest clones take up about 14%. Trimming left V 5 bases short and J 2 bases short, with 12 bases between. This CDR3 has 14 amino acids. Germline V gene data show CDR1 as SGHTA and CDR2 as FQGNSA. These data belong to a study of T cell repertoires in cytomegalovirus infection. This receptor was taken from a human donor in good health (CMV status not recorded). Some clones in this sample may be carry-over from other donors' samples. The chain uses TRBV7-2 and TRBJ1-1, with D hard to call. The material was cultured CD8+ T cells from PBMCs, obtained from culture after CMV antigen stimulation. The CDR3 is CASSPGVLNTEAFF. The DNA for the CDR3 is TGTGCCAGCAGCCCCGGGGTTCTAAACACTGAAGCTTTCTTT.